This TCR beta chain was observed in a study of blood T cell repertoires in COVID-19 (dated by TCRdb to the early 2020s). Turning to the overall study: The collaborator samples originated in the United States, Italy and Spain and spanned the acute and convalescent phases of COVID-19. The prospective study material was composed of cDNA or gDNA derived from T cells, B-cell-depleted T cells, or PBMCs. Subjects who had been exposed to COVID-19, were actively infected with it, or had recovered from it provided the deeply sampled blood TCRbeta repertoires that made up the dataset. The repertoires were made available in a free public database intended to serve as a resource for research on the immune response to SARS-CoV-2. Samples came from the ongoing ImmuneRACE study (first 160 participants) plus 1,254 subjects from 6 global collaborators. A de-identified subject ID, COVID-19 status, age in years and sex were almost always included in the sample metadata. HLA class I and class II types, where available, came from metadata supplied by the sample provider rather than from assay-based typing. The full study reports these points: How much clinical and demographic metadata was included differed by source and by participant, and the metadata was provided uncurated.

Worth noting for this clone: It has no known antigen specificity. Base qualities are missing; no much larger clone stands one base away.

The junction carries 13 bases between V and J, which are trimmed by 3 bases and 5 bases respectively. The CDR3 starts with the cysteine, ends with the phenylalanine, and has 14 residues. CDR3 DNA is the only sequence kept; it has 42 bases, read in frame from the first base. Based on the germline V gene (reference sequence), the CDR1 and CDR2 sequences are MNHEY and SMNVEV. The collaborating institutions used their own protocols to collect whole blood in K2EDTA tubes. For TCRbeta analysis, collaborators shipped samples in one of three forms: frozen whole blood, isolated PBMCs, or DNA extracted from either of those sample types. TCRbeta CDR3 regions were amplified from genomic DNA using the immunoSEQ Assay, a bias-controlled multiplex PCR. In the original analysis: The number of nucleated cells in each sample was estimated from the amplification of reference gene primers within the assay. To quantify the absolute abundance of each unique TCRbeta CDR3 rearrangement, sequence reads were collapsed and filtered. For each sample, productive Simpson clonality was calculated as the square root of Simpson's diversity index over productive rearrangements. The clones in this table, taken by TCRdb from immuneACCESS, are in-frame only. Not every clone is retained; where verified, under half of the shortfall comes from an unresolved V gene, and the cause of the rest is unknown. V and J calls and clone size are copied from that table; D and trimming were computed from the DNA. Recorded for this sample are about 65,000 clones; more than 80% of them occurred a single time. The ten largest clones add up to 15% of the sample.

Specimen: peripheral blood. The chain is assembled from TRBV27 and TRBJ1-1; no D gene is confidently identified. This TCR came from an elderly man with acute or convalescent COVID-19. The base sequence is TGTGCCAGCAGTTTTTTAGCCCGAGGAACTGAAGCTTTCTTT. Its product reads: CASSFLARGTEAFF.